Listed below are T cell receptor beta chains from one sample, sequenced in a study of T cell changes during pregnancy in multiple sclerosis. Assay used: immunoSEQ multiplex PCR; TCRdb lists only in-frame clones, some missing. Among around 95,000 clones listed, 94% were seen once. This specimen consisted of peripheral blood, obtained after pregnancy. Receptors originate from a female donor in good health, enrolled as a control in a pregnancy study. Both conserved end residues are part of each CDR3. A D gene is named only where the DNA matches it firmly.

CDR3 DNA	CDR3 protein	D gene	V gene	J gene
TGTGCCAGCAGTAACCCAGGGGGGGCTTTCTTT	CASSNPGGAFF	TRBD1	TRBV28	TRBJ1-1
TGTGCCATCGCGCAGACTAGCGGGAGAGGCGCAGATACGCAGTATTTT	CAIAQTSGRGADTQYF	TRBD2	TRBV10-3	TRBJ2-3
TGTGCCAGCACAAAGCTAGCGGGACTTTACAACCCAGATACGCAGTATTTT	CASTKLAGLYNPDTQYF	TRBD2	TRBV27	TRBJ2-3
TGTGCCACCAGCAGAGATGTGGAGGCTTACGAGCAGTACTTC	CATSRDVEAYEQYF	.	TRBV15	TRBJ2-7
TGTGCCAGCAGTTTTACCAAGAGGACCTACGAGCAGTACTTC	CASSFTKRTYEQYF	.	TRBV28	TRBJ2-7
TGCGCCAGCAGCTCAGGACAGGGATTGAACACTGAAGCTTTCTTT	CASSSGQGLNTEAFF	TRBD1	TRBV5-1	TRBJ1-1
TGTGCCAGCAACCCCAGACAGGGGGTGTCAGAGACCCAGTACTTC	CASNPRQGVSETQYF	.	TRBV21-1	TRBJ2-5
TGTGCCAGCAGTGAAGGGTCTAGCGGGAACAATGAGCAGTTCTTC	CASSEGSSGNNEQFF	TRBD2	TRBV6-1	TRBJ2-1
TGTGCCAGCAGTGAAACGGAGGGGCCAGATACGCAGTATTTT	CASSETEGPDTQYF	.	TRBV2	TRBJ2-3
TGTGCCAGCAGTTCGACTAGCTTCTATGGCTACAATGAGCAGTTCTTC	CASSSTSFYGYNEQFF	TRBD2	TRBV28	TRBJ2-1
TGCGCCAGCAGTAGGGGACAGGGAAACACCGGGGAGCTGTTTTTT	CASSRGQGNTGELFF	TRBD1	TRBV5-1	TRBJ2-2
TGTGCCAGCAGTGATGGGATTGGGCGGGGCGGAGAATACAATGAGCAGTTCTTC	CASSDGIGRGGEYNEQFF	.	TRBV2	TRBJ2-1
TGTGCCAGCAGCTCTACGTACTCTGGAAACACCATATATTTT	CASSSTYSGNTIYF	.	TRBV7-9	TRBJ1-3
TGCAGCGTTCGGGGACTAGCGGGGTCCTACGAGCAGTACTTC	CSVRGLAGSYEQYF	TRBD2	TRBV29-1	TRBJ2-7
TGTGCCAGCTGTCGGAGCGGGGAGGACAATGAGCAGTTCTTC	CASCRSGEDNEQFF	TRBD2	TRBV2	TRBJ2-1
TGTGCCAGTAAATCGTATACTAGCGGGACGTCCACAGATACGCAGTATTTT	CASKSYTSGTSTDTQYF	TRBD2	TRBV19	TRBJ2-3
TGTGCCAGCAGCTTCGCTCCGGGACTAGCGGAAGGAGGGTTCTTC	CASSFAPGLAEGGFF	TRBD2	TRBV11-1	TRBJ2-1
TGTGCCACCACACTACAGAACACTGAAGCTTTCTTT	CATTLQNTEAFF	.	TRBV28	TRBJ1-1
TGTGCCTACGGCGGGGACCCTCGTGGCTACACCTTC	CAYGGDPRGYTF	.	TRBV2	TRBJ1-2
TGTGCCAGCAGCTTAATGGGAGATTACAATGAGCAGTTCTTC	CASSLMGDYNEQFF	.	TRBV7-9	TRBJ2-1
TGCGCCAGCAGCCCCGGGACTGCCAGTGGGACCCAGTACTTC	CASSPGTASGTQYF	.	TRBV5-1	TRBJ2-5
TGTGCCAGCAGCTTGGCCCAATTCACAGGAATCAATCAGCCCCAGCATTTT	CASSLAQFTGINQPQHF	.	TRBV12-1	TRBJ1-5
TGTGCCAGCTCACCAACGGGACAGGGGAACTACGAGCAGTACTTC	CASSPTGQGNYEQYF	TRBD1	TRBV18	TRBJ2-7
TGTGCCACCAGCTCCCGACAGCTCAATGAAAAACTGTTTTTT	CATSSRQLNEKLFF	.	TRBV15	TRBJ1-4